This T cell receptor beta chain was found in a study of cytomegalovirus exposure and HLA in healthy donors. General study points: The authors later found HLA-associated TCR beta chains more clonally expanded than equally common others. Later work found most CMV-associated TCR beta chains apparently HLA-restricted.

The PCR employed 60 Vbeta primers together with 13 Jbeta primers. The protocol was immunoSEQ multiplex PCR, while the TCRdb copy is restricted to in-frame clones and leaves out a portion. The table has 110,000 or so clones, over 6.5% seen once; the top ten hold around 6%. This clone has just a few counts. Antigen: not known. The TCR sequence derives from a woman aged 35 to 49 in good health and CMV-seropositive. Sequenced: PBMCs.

CDR3 residues: CASSYLGGLGTGELFF. The CDR3 DNA is TGTGCCAGCAGTTACTTGGGGGGGTTGGGCACCGGGGAGCTGTTTTTT. J is TRBJ2-2 and V is TRBV6-5; 7 nucleotides line up with TRBD2. This CDR3 comprises 16 residues. Trimming removed 1 base from V and 4 bases from J; junction bases left unmatched: 6. Per the germline V gene, CDR1 is MNHEY and CDR2 is SVGAGI.